These 3 T cell receptor beta chains originate from one sample sequenced in a study of molecular identifiers for immune sequencing clone quantification. One entry per CDR3 protein results from TCRdb running MiXCR on the PCR reads. In the table there are tens of thousands of distinct CDR3 sequences, around 34% of which are singletons. Sequencing input: naive CD8+ T cells from blood, with Jurkat cell RNA spiked in. Subset defined: FACS-sorted CD8+CD4-CCR7+CD45RA+ naive T cells. The receptors derive from a human donor in good health. Some libraries in this study had Jurkat cell RNA spiked in.

This clonotype has only one observation. The J gene is TRBJ2-7, the V gene TRBV29-1; TRBD1 matches 8 bases. Germline CDR1 reads SQVTM; CDR2 reads ANQGSEA. This CDR3 is built from 16 residues. V dropped 4 bases and J dropped 1; count of bases not matched to a gene: 12. The CDR3 loop reads CSVVGPTGQGSYEQYF. CDR3 sequence (DNA): TGCAGCGTTGTAGGACCCACCGGACAGGGATCCTACGAGCAGTACTTC.

This clonotype was recorded a few times. The rearrangement links TRBV9 to TRBJ1-1; D ambiguous. V lost 1 base to trimming and J lost 0 bases, with 13 bases between them. The CDR3 has 16 amino acids. Germline CDR1 SGDLS, CDR2 YYNGEE. CDR3 region: CASSVRGGRMNTEAFF. Written as DNA, the CDR3 is TGTGCCAGCAGCGTAAGAGGAGGGCGGATGAACACTGAAGCTTTCTTT.

The chain has TRBV5-1 and TRBJ2-5; D might be TRBD2 (6 bases). The V end lost 0 bases, the J end lost 9 bases, and 21 bases lay between the germline ends. This CDR3 has 16 amino acids. The V gene's germline CDR1 is SGHRS and CDR2 YFSETQ. CDR3 residues: CASSLEASEGRQPQYF. The DNA for the CDR3 is TGCGCCAGCAGCTTGGAGGCCAGCGAGGGGAGGCAGCCCCAGTACTTC. Together with reference TRBV5-1 and TRBJ2-5, the CDR3 gives the full variable domain: KAGVTQTPRYLIKTRGQQVTLSCSPISGHRSVSWYQQTPGQGLQFLFEYFSETQRNKGNFPGRFSGRQFSNSRSEMNVSTLELGDSALYLCASSLEASEGRQPQYFGPGTRLLVL.